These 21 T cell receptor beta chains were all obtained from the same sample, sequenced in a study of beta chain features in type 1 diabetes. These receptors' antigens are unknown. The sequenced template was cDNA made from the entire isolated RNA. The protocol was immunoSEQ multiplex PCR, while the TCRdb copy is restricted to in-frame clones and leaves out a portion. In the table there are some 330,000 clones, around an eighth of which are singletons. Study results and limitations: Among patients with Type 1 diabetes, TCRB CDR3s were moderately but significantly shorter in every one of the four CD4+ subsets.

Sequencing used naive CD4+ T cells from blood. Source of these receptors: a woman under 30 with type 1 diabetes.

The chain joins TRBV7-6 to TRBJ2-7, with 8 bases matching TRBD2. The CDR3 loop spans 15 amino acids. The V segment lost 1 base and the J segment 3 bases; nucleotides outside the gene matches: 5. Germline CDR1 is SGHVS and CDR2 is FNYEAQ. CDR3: CASSLEPGGLYEQYF. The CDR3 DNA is TGTGCCAGCAGCTTAGAACCGGGGGGGCTCTACGAGCAGTACTTC. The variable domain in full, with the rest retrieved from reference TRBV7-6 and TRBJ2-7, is GAGVSQSPRYKVTKRGQDVALRCDPISGHVSLYWYRQALGQGPEFLTYFNYEAQQDKSGLPNDRFSAERPEGSISTLTIQRTEQRDSAMYRCASSLEPGGLYEQYFGPGTRLTVT.

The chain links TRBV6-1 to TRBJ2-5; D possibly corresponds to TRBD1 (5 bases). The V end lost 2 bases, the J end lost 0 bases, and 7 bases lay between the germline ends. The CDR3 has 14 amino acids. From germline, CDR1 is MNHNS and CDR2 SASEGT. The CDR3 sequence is CASSEQGDQETQYF. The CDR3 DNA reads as TGTGCCAGCAGTGAACAGGGTGACCAAGAGACCCAGTACTTC.

The CDR3: CASSQTANTGELFF. In DNA, the CDR3 is TGCGCCAGCAGCCAGACAGCGAACACCGGGGAGCTGTTTTTT. This chain links TRBV4-3 with TRBJ2-2; D is perhaps TRBD1 (5 bases). V was clipped by 3 bases and J by 0 bases, with 5 bases between them. CDR3 length: 14 residues. In germline, CDR1 is LGHNA, CDR2 YSLEER.

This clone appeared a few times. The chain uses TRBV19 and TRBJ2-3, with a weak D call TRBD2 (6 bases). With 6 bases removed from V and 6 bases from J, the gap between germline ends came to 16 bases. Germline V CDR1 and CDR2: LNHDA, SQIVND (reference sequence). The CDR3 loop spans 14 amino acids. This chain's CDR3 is CASRSSGRRDTQYF. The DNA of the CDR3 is TGTGCCAGTAGATCATCAGGGAGGCGGGATACGCAGTATTTT.

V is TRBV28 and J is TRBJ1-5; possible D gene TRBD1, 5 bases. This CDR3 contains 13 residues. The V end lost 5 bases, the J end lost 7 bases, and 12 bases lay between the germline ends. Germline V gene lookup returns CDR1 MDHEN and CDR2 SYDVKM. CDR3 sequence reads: CASSTGGRQPQHF. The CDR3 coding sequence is TGTGCCAGCAGTACGGGGGGGAGGCAGCCCCAGCATTTT.

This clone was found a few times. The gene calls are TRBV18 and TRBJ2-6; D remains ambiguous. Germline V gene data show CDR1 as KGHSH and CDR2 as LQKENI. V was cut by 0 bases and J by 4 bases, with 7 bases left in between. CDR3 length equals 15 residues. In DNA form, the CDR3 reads TGTGCCAGCTCACCACCGCTGGCAGGGGCCAACGTCCTGACTTTC. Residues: CASSPPLAGANVLTF.

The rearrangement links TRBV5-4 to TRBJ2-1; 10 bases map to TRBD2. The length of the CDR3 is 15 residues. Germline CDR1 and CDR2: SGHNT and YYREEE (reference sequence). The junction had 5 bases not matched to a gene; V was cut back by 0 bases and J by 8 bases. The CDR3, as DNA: TGTGCCAGCAGCTTGGGGCTAGCGGGAGCGGATGAGCAGTTCTTC. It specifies CASSLGLAGADEQFF.

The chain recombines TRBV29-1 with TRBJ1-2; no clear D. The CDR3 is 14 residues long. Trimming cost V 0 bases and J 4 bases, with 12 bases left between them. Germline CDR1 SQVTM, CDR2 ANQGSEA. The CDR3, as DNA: TGCAGCGTTGAAGATTTTTCTATCTCCTATGGCTACACCTTC. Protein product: CSVEDFSISYGYTF.

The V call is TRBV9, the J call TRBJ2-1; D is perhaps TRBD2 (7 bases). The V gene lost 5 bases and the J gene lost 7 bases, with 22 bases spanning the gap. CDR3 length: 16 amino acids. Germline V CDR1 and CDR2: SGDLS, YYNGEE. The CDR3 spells CASSLNVAGARNEQFF. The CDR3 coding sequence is TGTGCCAGCAGTCTGAACGTGGCGGGGGCCAGAAATGAGCAGTTCTTC.

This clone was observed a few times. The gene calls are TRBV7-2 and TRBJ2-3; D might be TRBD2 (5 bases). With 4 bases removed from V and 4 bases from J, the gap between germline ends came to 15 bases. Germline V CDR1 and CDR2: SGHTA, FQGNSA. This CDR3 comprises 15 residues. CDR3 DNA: TGTGCCAGCAGCTCTAGCTGGGTTCTGTCAGATACGCAGTATTTT. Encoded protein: CASSSSWVLSDTQYF.

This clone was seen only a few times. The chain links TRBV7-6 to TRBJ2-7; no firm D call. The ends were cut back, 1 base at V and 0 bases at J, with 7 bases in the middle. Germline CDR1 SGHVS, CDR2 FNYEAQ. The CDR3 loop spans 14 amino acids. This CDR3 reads CASSLGGDSYEQYF. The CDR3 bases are TGTGCCAGCAGCTTAGGTGGAGACTCCTACGAGCAGTACTTC.

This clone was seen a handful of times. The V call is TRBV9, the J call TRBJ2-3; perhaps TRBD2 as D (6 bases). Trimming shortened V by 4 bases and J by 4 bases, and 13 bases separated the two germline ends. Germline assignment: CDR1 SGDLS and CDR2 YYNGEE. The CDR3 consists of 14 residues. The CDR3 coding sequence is TGTGCCAGCAGCCTCCGACTAGGTTCAGATACGCAGTATTTT. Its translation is CASSLRLGSDTQYF.

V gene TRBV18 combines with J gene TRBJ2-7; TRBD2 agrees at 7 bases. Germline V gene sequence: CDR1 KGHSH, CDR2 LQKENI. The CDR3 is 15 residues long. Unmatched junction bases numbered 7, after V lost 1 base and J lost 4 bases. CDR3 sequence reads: CASSPREGVAYEQYF. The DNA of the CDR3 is TGTGCCAGCTCACCACGGGAGGGAGTAGCTTACGAGCAGTACTTC. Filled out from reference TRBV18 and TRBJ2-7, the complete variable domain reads NAGVMQNPRHLVRRRGQEARLRCSPMKGHSHVYWYRQLPEEGLKFMVYLQKENIIDESGMPKERFSAEFPKEGPSILRIQQVVRGDSAAYFCASSPREGVAYEQYFGPGTRLTVT.

This CDR3 reads CASSLGQTNYGYTF. Written as DNA, the CDR3 is TGTGCCAGCAGCTTGGGACAGACTAACTATGGCTACACCTTC. V usage is TRBV7-8 and J usage is TRBJ1-2, with 7 positions matching TRBD1. Germline V gene lookup returns CDR1 SGHVS and CDR2 FQNEAQ. V lost 3 bases, J lost 0 bases, and 1 base stayed unmatched. The CDR3 sequence is 14 residues long.

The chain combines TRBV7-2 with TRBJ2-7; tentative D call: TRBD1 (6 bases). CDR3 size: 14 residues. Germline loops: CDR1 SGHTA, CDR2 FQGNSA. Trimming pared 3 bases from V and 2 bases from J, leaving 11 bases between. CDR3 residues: CASSLRGSPYEQYF. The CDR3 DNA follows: TGTGCCAGCAGCTTGAGGGGGAGCCCCTACGAGCAGTACTTC.

The DNA of the CDR3 is TGCGCCAGCAGCTGGGGGACAGGGGGAATACAAGCTTTCTTT. Translation: CASSWGTGGIQAFF. V and J are TRBV5-1 and TRBJ1-1; 11 bases fit TRBD1. Germline CDR1 SGHRS, CDR2 YFSETQ. The V and J ends lost 3 bases and 9 bases, in that order; junction bases with no gene match: 7. CDR3 length: 14 amino acids. Complete variable domain (other parts from reference TRBV5-1 and TRBJ1-1): KAGVTQTPRYLIKTRGQQVTLSCSPISGHRSVSWYQQTPGQGLQFLFEYFSETQRNKGNFPGRFSGRQFSNSRSEMNVSTLELGDSALYLCASSWGTGGIQAFFGQGTRLTVV.

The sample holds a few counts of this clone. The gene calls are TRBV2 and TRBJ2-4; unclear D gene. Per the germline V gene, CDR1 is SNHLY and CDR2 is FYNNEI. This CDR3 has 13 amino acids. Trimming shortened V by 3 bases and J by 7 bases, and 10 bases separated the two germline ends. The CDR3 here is CASSEGSLNIQYF. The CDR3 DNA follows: TGTGCCAGCAGTGAGGGTAGCCTGAACATTCAGTACTTC.

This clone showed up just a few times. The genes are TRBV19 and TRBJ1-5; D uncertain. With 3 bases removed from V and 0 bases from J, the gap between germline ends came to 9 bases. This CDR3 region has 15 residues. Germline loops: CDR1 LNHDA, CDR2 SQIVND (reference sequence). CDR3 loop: CASSIVSYSNQPQHF. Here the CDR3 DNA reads TGTGCCAGTAGTATCGTCAGTTATAGCAATCAGCCCCAGCATTTT.

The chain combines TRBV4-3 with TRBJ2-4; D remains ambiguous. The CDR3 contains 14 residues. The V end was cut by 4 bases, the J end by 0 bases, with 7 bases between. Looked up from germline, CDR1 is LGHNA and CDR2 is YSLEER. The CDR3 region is CASSPILAKNIQYF. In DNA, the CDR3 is TGCGCCAGCAGCCCGATACTAGCCAAAAACATTCAGTACTTC.

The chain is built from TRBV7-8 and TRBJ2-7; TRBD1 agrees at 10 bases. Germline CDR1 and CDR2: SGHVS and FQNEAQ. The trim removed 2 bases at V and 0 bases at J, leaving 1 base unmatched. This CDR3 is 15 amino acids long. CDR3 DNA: TGTGCCAGCAGCTTACGGACAGGGGGCTCCTACGAGCAGTACTTC. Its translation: CASSLRTGGSYEQYF.

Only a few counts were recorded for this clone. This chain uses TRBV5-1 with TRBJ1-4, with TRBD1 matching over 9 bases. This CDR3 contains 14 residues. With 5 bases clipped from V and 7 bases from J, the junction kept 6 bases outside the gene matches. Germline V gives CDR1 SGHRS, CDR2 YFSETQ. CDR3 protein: CASSLQGQGEKLFF. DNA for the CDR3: TGCGCCAGCAGTCTACAGGGACAGGGTGAAAAACTGTTTTTT.